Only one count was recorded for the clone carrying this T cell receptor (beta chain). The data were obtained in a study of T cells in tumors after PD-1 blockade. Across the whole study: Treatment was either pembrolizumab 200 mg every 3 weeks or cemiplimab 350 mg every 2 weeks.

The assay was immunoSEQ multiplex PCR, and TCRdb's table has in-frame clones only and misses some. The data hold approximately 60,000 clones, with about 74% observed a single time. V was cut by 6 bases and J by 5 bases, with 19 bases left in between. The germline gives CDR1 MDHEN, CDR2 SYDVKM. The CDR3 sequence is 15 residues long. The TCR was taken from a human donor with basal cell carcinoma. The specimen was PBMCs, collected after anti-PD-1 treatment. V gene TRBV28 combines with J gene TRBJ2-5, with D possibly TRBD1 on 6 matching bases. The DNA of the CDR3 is TGTGCCAGCAGGACGCCGGGACAATATAGGGAGACCCAGTACTTC. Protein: CASRTPGQYRETQYF.